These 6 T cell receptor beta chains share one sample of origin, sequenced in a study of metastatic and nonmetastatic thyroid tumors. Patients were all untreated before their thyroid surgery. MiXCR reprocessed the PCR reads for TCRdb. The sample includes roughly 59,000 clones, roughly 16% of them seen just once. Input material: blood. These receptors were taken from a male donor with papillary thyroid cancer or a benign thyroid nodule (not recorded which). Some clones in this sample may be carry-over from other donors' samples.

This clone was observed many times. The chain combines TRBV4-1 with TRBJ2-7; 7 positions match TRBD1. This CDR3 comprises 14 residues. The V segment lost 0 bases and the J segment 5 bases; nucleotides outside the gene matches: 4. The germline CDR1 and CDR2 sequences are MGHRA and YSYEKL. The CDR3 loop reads CASSQDMTGNEQYF. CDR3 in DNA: TGCGCCAGCAGCCAAGATATGACAGGGAACGAGCAGTACTTC.

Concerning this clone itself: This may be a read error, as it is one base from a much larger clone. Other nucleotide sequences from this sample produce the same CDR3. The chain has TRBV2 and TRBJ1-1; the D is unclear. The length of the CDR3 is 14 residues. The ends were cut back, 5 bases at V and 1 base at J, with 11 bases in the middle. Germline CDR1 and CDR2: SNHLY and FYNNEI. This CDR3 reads CASSPHGRNTEAFF. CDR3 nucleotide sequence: TGTGCCAGCAGTCCCCACGGTAGGAACACTGAAGCTTTCTTT. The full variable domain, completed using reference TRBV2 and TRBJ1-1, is EPEVTQTPSHQVTQMGQEVILRCVPISNHLYFYWYRQILGQKVEFLVSFYNNEISEKSEIFDDQFSVERPDGSNFTLKIRSTKLEDSAMYFCASSPHGRNTEAFFGQGTRLTVV.

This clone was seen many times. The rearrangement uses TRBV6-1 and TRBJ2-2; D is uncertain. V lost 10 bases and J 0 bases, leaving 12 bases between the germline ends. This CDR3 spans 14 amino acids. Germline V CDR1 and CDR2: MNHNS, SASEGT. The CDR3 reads CAIDSKSNTGELFF. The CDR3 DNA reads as TGTGCCATAGACTCGAAGTCGAACACCGGGGAGCTGTTTTTT.

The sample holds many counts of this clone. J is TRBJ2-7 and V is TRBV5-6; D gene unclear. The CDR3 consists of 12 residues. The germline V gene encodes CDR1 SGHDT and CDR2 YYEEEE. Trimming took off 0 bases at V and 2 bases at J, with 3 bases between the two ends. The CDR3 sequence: CASSLATYEQYV. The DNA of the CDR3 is TGTGCCAGCAGCTTGGCAACCTACGAGCAGTACGTC.

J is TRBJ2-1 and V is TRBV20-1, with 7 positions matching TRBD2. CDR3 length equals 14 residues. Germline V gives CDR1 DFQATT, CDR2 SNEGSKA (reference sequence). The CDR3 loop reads CRTSWWRSYNEQFF. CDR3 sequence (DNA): TGCAGGACTAGCTGGTGGAGGAGCTACAATGAGCAGTTCTTC.

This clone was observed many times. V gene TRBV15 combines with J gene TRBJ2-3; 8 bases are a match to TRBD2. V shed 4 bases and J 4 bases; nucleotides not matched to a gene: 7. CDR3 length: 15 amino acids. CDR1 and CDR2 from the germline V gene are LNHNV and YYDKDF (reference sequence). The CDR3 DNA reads TGTGCCACCAGCAAATCGGGACTAGTCCCAGATACGCAGTATTTT. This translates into CATSKSGLVPDTQYF.